This TCR beta chain was captured by sequencing in a study of cytomegalovirus exposure and HLA in healthy donors (dated by TCRdb to between 2016 and 2019). Looking at the study overall: According to a later analysis, one platform produced both the roughly 130 validation repertoires and the 620 or so repertoires of the first cohort. The study combined high-throughput TCR immunosequencing, statistical association of individual TCRs with disease status, and machine learning to predict cytomegalovirus infection status. The aim of the study was to test whether cataloging public T cell receptors could identify signatures of past pathogen exposure. Besides the first cohort of 666 subjects, a separate validation cohort made up of around 120 different subjects was used.

The donors were included in the validation cohort of over a hundred subjects, a group kept apart from the roughly 690-subject first cohort. The CDR3 contains 12 residues, cysteine and phenylalanine counted. The DNA shown is the 36-base CDR3, in frame from base 1. Relative to germline, V is 4 bases shorter and J is 7 bases shorter, with 13 bases between their ends. As encoded in the germline V gene (reference sequence), CDR1 is GTSNPN while CDR2 is SVGIG. Regarding this clone: The antigen it recognizes is unknown. Base qualities are missing; no much larger clone stands one base away.

Library prep was done by the immunoSEQ multiplex PCR assay. The study's processing was this. A statistical classification framework was built for diagnosing cytomegalovirus status from the catalog of TCR beta chain sequences. In its TCRdb copy, this immuneACCESS table keeps in-frame sequences only and misses some clones. Where compared with another copy, unresolved V genes explain less than half of these, and the others have no known cause. Clone size and the V and J calls come from that table; the DNA yielded D and trimming. The sample table holds about 190,000 clones, of which approximately 80% were seen once. Of the sample, more than 6.5% falls within the top ten clones. Study-wide findings and limitations: According to the authors, the approach could potentially be generalized to other disease states and immunological phenotypes. While some public TCRs were present in many individuals, most TCR sequences turned up only very rarely across donors. In vitro tests confirmed that three of the cytomegalovirus-associated TCR beta chains recognize cytomegalovirus antigens. The classifier was reported to diagnose cytomegalovirus status with high specificity and sensitivity in both the original cohort and the validation cohort. In a later analysis, TCRs clustered in the first cohort were found to also tend to co-occur in the roughly 120 validation repertoires, with approximately 93% of cluster scores above 0. The study gave a list of about 170 TCR beta chains associated with cytomegalovirus. The validation cohort had no HLA typing available for a later analysis, so co-occurrence within that cohort was assessed over all 120 or so repertoires.

The clonotype was recovered from a young man in good health and CMV-seropositive. Sequencing used PBMCs. The sequence joins TRBV30 to TRBJ2-5; the D gene is perhaps TRBD2, from 5 matching bases. The nucleotide sequence reads as follows: TGTGCCTGGACGACGGGAATGGCGACCCAGTACTTC. Its coded protein is CAWTTGMATQYF.